The clone carrying this T cell receptor (beta chain) appeared many times. The source of the sample is a study of T-cell reconstitution after alpha-beta-depleted transplantation in children. The library targeted TCRbeta and was prepared with unique molecular identifiers. MiXCR, applied by TCRdb to the PCR reads, yields one record per CDR3 protein. This sample has roughly 100,000 distinct CDR3 sequences, with roughly 8% found just once. The CDR3 is made up of 15 amino acids. Trimming removed 1 base from V and 0 bases from J, with 8 bases in between. Germline V CDR1 and CDR2: SGHDT, YYEEEE. Sequences were derived from PBMCs from the stem cell graft donor, sampled from the stem cell graft. The sequence came from a human donor who donated a stem cell graft to a child with congenital amegakaryocytic thrombocytopenia. The chain recombines TRBV5-6 with TRBJ2-1, with D perhaps TRBD1 or TRBD2 (5 bases each). The CDR3 nucleotides are TGTGCCAGCAGCTTGCGAGGGACCTCCTACAATGAGCAGTTCTTC. It yields the protein CASSLRGTSYNEQFF.